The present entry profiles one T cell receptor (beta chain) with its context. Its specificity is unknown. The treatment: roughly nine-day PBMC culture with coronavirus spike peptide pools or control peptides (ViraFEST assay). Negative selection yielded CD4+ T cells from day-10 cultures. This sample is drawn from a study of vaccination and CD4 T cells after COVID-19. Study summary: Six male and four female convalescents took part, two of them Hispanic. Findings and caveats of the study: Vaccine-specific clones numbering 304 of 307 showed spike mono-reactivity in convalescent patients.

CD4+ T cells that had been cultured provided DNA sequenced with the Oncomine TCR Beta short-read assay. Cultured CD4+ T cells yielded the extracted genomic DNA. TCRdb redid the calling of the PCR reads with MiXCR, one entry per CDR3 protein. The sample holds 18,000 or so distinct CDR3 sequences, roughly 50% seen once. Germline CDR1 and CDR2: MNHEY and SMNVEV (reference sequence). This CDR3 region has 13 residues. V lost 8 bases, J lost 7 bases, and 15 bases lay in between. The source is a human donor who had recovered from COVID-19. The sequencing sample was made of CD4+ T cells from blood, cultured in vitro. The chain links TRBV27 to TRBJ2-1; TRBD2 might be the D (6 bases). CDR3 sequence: CASSREVRNEQFF. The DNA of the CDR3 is TGTGCCAGCTCCAGGGAGGTGAGGAATGAGCAGTTCTTC.